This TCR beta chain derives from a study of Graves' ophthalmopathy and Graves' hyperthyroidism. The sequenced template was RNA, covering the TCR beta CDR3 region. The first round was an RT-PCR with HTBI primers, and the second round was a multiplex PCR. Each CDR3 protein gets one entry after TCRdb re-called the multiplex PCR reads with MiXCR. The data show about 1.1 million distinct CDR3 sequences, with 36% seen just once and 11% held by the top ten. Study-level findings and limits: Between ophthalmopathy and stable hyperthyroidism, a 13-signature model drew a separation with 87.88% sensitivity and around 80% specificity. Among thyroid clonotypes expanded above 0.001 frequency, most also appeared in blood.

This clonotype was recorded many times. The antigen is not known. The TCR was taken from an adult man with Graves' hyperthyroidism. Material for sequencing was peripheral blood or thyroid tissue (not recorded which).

CDR3 amino acids: CASSNDRGTYEQYF. DNA of the CDR3: TGTGCCAGTAGTAACGACAGGGGCACCTACGAGCAGTACTTC. This rearrangement joins TRBV19 to TRBJ2-7, with TRBD1 identical over 8 bases. Germline lookup yields CDR1 LNHDA and CDR2 SQIVND (reference sequence). The ends lost 4 bases at V and 2 bases at J; junction bases unmatched: 4. The CDR3 extends over 14 amino acids. Drawing the rest from reference TRBV19 and TRBJ2-7, the complete variable domain is DGGITQSPKYLFRKEGQNVTLSCEQNLNHDAMYWYRQDPGQGLRLIYYSQIVNDFQKGDIAEGYSVSREKKESFPLTVTSAQKNPTAFYLCASSNDRGTYEQYFGPGTRLTVT.